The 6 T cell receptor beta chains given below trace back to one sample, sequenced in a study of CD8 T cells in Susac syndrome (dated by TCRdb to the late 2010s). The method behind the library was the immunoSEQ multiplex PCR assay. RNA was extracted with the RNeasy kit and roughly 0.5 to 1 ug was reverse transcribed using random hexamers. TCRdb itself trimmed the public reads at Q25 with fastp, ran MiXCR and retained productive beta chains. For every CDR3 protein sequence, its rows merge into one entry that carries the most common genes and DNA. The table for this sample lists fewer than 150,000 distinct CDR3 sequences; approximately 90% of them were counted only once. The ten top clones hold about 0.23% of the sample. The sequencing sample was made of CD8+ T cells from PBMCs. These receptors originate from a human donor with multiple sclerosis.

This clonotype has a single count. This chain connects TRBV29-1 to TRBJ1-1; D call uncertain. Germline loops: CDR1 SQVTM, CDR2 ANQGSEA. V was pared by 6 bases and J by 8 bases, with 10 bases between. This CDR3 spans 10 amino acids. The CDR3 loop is CSVELGEAFF. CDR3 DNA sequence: TGCAGCGTCGAACTAGGGGAAGCTTTCTTT.

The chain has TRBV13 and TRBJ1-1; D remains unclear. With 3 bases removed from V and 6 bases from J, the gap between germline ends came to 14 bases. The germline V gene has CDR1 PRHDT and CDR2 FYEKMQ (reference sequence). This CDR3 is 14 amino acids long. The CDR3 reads CASSFSVPKSEAFF. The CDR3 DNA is TGTGCCAGCAGCTTCAGTGTACCGAAATCTGAAGCTTTCTTT.

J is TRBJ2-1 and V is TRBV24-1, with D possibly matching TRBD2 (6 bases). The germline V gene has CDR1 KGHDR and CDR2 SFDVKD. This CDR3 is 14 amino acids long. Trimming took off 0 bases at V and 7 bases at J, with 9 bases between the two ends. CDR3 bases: TGTGCCACCAGTGATTTGACGGGAGATAATGAGCAGTTCTTC. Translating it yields CATSDLTGDNEQFF.

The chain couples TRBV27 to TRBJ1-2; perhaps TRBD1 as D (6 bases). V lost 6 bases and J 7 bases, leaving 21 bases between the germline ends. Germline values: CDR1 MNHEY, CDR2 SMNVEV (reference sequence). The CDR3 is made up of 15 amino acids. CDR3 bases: TGTGCCAGCAGACGACCGGGGGGCGCAGGGTTTGGCTACACCTTC. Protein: CASRRPGGAGFGYTF.

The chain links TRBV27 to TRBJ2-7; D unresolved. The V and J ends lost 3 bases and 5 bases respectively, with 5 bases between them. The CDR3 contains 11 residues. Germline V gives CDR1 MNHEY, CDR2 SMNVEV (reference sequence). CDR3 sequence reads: CASSFAHEQYF. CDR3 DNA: TGTGCCAGCAGTTTCGCCCACGAGCAGTACTTC.

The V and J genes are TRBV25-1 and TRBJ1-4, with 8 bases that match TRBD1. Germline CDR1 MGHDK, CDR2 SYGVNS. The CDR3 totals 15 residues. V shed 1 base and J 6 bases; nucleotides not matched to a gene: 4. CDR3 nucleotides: TGTGCCAGCAGTGAATCAATGACAGGGGATGAAAAACTGTTTTTT. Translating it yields CASSESMTGDEKLFF.